This T cell receptor beta chain was sequenced during a study of cytomegalovirus exposure and HLA in healthy donors. The table came from immunoSEQ multiplex PCR; TCRdb's copy has only in-frame clones and leaves some out. Of about 130,000 clones listed, around 89% are singletons. The donors were members of the validation cohort, which comprised about 120 subjects and was separate from the first cohort of 670 or so subjects. Study outcomes and limitations: Rarity marked most TCR sequences, yet some public TCRs occurred in many donors. About 150 TCR beta chains were listed as cytomegalovirus-associated.

This CDR3 has 16 residues. CDR1 and CDR2 from the germline V gene are SGHDN and FVKESK. Trimming removed 1 base from V and 3 bases from J; junction bases left unmatched: 5. On this clone itself: The antigen is undetermined.

What was sequenced was PBMCs. This clonotype was obtained from a woman aged 25-40 years in good health and CMV-seropositive. The gene calls are TRBV14 and TRBJ2-1, with TRBD2 matching over 8 bases. The CDR3 loop is CASSQVGGGIYNEQFF. The DNA for the CDR3 is TGTGCCAGCAGCCAAGTAGGCGGGGGGATCTACAATGAGCAGTTCTTC.